This T cell receptor (beta chain) is drawn from a study of blood T cell repertoires in COVID-19. In the study overall: Acute and convalescent COVID-19 samples came from the United States, Italy and Spain. In each case, the material was cDNA or gDNA derived from T cells, B-cell-depleted T cells, or PBMCs.

Sequencing used immunoSEQ multiplex PCR; TCRdb keeps in-frame clones, though not all of them. The table includes some 100,000 clones, around 82% detected once. J gave up 6 bases and V 4 bases, and 7 bases lay outside the gene matches. The CDR3 totals 16 residues. Germline V gives CDR1 SGHRS, CDR2 YFSETQ. The V and J genes are TRBV5-1 and TRBJ2-2, with 12 bases aligning to TRBD1. The source of this sequence is a human donor in a cohort sampled during active or convalescent COVID-19. Source material: peripheral blood. CDR3 sequence: CASSGGQGAFAGELFF. The DNA for the CDR3 is TGCGCCAGCAGCGGGGGACAGGGGGCGTTTGCCGGGGAGCTGTTTTTT.